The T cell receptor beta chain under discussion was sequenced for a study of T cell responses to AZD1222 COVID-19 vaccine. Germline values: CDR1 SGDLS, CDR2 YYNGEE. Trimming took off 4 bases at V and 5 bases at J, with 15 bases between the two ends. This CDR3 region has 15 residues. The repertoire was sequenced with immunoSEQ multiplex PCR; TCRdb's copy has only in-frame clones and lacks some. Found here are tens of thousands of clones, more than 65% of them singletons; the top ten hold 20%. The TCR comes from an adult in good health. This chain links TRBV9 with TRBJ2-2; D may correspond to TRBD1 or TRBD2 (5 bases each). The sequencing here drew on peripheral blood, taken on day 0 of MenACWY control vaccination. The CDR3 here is CASSPRGPQTGELFF. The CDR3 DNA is TGTGCCAGCAGCCCGAGGGGCCCGCAGACCGGGGAGCTGTTTTTT.